These 18 T cell receptor beta chains were sequenced from one sample in a study of T cell repertoires in cytomegalovirus infection. These TCRs are of unknown antigen specificity. TCRdb independently ran MiXCR on the reads; one entry per CDR3 protein. The sample yields 830,000 or so distinct CDR3 sequences, 30% to 35% seen once. This specimen was cultured CD8+ T cells from PBMCs, taken from culture after CMV antigen stimulation. These receptors were collected from a human donor in good health (CMV status not recorded). Some clones in this sample may be carry-over from other donors' samples.

This rearrangement joins TRBV6-6 to TRBJ2-7; possibly TRBD1 for D (6 bases). The CDR3 has 14 residues. V shed 2 bases and J shed 3 bases, with 11 bases lying between them. Germline assignment: CDR1 MNHNY and CDR2 SVGAGI (reference sequence). CDR3 in DNA: TGTGCCAGCAGTTACGGTCAGGGGAGCTACGAGCAGTACGTC. Its protein product is CASSYGQGSYEQYV.

This clonotype turned up a few times. The chain links TRBV7-9 to TRBJ2-1; no definite D call. Looked up from germline, CDR1 is SEHNR and CDR2 is FQNEAQ (reference sequence). The ends were cut back, 5 bases at V and 4 bases at J, with 18 bases in the middle. The CDR3 totals 16 residues. In DNA form, the CDR3 reads TGTGCCAGCAGCCCACTCACCAACGGCCCATACAATGAGCAGTTCTTC. Amino acids: CASSPLTNGPYNEQFF.

This clonotype was detected a few times. This chain links TRBV6-2 or TRBV6-3 with TRBJ1-6; D is unclear. The CDR3 is 19 residues long. V lost 8 bases and J lost 7, with 30 bases in between. Germline V CDR1 and CDR2: MNHEY, SVGEGT. CDR3 sequence reads: CASHSAFGIDPSENSPLHF. The CDR3 nucleotides read TGTGCCAGCCATTCGGCGTTCGGGATTGACCCATCCGAGAATTCACCCCTCCACTTT.

Ten or more counts support this clonotype. The chain is built from TRBV7-6 and TRBJ2-1; 8 bases are shared with TRBD2. CDR3 length: 15 amino acids. V was pared by 4 bases and J by 8 bases, with 10 bases of the junction left unmatched. Germline CDR1 and CDR2: SGHVS and FNYEAQ. The CDR3 nucleotides read TGTGCCAGCAGCTCTAGCGGGCGAAAACAATATGAGCAGTTCTTC. Translating it yields CASSSSGRKQYEQFF.

This clonotype was seen a few times. The genes are TRBV5-1 and TRBJ1-2, with 9 bases identical to TRBD1. Trimming at V came to 0 bases and at J to 6 bases, leaving 9 bases not matched to a gene. This CDR3 is built from 16 residues. Germline V gene lookup returns CDR1 SGHRS and CDR2 YFSETQ. The CDR3 nucleotides are TGCGCCAGCAGCTTGGAGCTGGACAGGGGTTCGGATGGCTACACCTTC. It yields the protein CASSLELDRGSDGYTF.

V gene TRBV7-4 combines with J gene TRBJ2-7, with D tentatively TRBD2 (7 bases). The V and J ends lost 8 bases and 2 bases respectively, with 10 bases between them. Germline-derived CDR1 and CDR2 are SGHVT and SQSDAQ. The CDR3 covers 12 residues. In DNA form, the CDR3 reads TGTGCCAGCGAGGGGGGGACCTACGAGCAGTACGTC. Protein: CASEGGTYEQYV.

The chain recombines TRBV9 with TRBJ2-1; the match to TRBD2 covers 10 bases. The CDR3 consists of 15 residues. V was clipped by 3 bases and J by 9 bases; unmatched bases: 9. Germline V gene sequence: CDR1 SGDLS, CDR2 YYNGEE. The DNA of the CDR3 is TGTGCCAGCAGCGAGAGCGGGGGGGCCGTTTTTGAGCAGTTCTTC. Protein: CASSESGGAVFEQFF.

The chain recombines TRBV12-3 or TRBV12-4 with TRBJ2-1; a weak D match, TRBD2 (7 bases). V was pared by 6 bases and J by 0 bases, with 15 bases between. The CDR3 spans 16 residues. Written as DNA, the CDR3 is TGTGCCAGCAGGGCGGAGGGGGGGAGCTCCTACAATGAGCAGTTCTTC. It yields the protein CASRAEGGSSYNEQFF.

The V and J genes are TRBV11-2 and TRBJ2-1; D is unresolved. Germline V gene data show CDR1 as SGHAT and CDR2 as FQNNGV. The CDR3 loop spans 16 amino acids. V lost 5 bases and J 0 bases, leaving 14 bases between the germline ends. CDR3: CASSHGPSNSYNEQFF. For the CDR3, the DNA is TGTGCCAGCAGCCATGGACCATCGAACTCCTACAATGAGCAGTTCTTC. The variable domain in full, with the rest retrieved from reference TRBV11-2 and TRBJ2-1, is EAGVAQSPRYKIIEKRQSVAFWCNPISGHATLYWYQQILGQGPKLLIQFQNNGVVDDSQLPKDRFSAERLKGVDSTLKIQPAKLEDSAVYLCASSHGPSNSYNEQFFGPGTRLTVL.

This clonotype was seen a handful of times. The chain is built from TRBV19 and TRBJ1-1; a possible D gene is TRBD1 (6 bases). The CDR3 has 13 amino acids. V dropped 8 bases and J dropped 6 bases, with 16 bases sitting between them. Per germline, CDR1 LNHDA and CDR2 SQIVND (reference sequence). CDR3 loop: CASAQGEGAEAFF. The DNA of the CDR3 is TGTGCCAGTGCACAGGGTGAAGGGGCTGAAGCTTTCTTT.

The genes are TRBV13 and TRBJ1-1; D not resolved. CDR3 length equals 11 residues. Deletions cut 1 base from V and 11 bases from J, with 8 bases between. From germline, CDR1 is PRHDT and CDR2 FYEKMQ (reference sequence). In nucleotides, the CDR3 is TGTGCCAGCAGCTTAGACATGTGGGCTTTCTTT. Its protein is CASSLDMWAFF.

The chain uses TRBV24-1 and TRBJ1-2; TRBD1 might be the D (5 bases). Germline values: CDR1 KGHDR, CDR2 SFDVKD. This CDR3 contains 15 residues. The germline V and J ends were trimmed by 4 bases and 5 bases, with 16 bases remaining between them. The CDR3 bases are TGTGCCACCAGTGAGGGATGGGGCCCAGGGTATGGCTACACCTTC. It yields the protein CATSEGWGPGYGYTF.

This clonotype was observed a few times. The J gene is TRBJ1-6, the V gene TRBV5-1, with D possibly matching TRBD1 (6 bases). The CDR3 loop spans 13 amino acids. Trimming took 4 bases from V and 10 from J, leaving 12 bases between them. Germline-derived CDR1 and CDR2 are SGHRS and YFSETQ. CDR3 region: CASSQRTESPLHF. The CDR3 DNA reads as TGCGCCAGCAGCCAAAGGACAGAGTCACCCCTCCACTTT.

V and J are TRBV5-6 and TRBJ2-1, with TRBD2 identical over 8 bases. The germline V gene encodes CDR1 SGHDT and CDR2 YYEEEE. This CDR3 has 14 residues. J gave up 8 bases and V 3 bases, and 7 bases lay outside the gene matches. For the CDR3, the DNA is TGTGCCAGCAGCTACCCTAGCGGGCGCCATGAGCAGTTCTTC. Translation: CASSYPSGRHEQFF.

In this sample, this clonotype turned up a few times. J is TRBJ1-1 and V is TRBV6-5, with TRBD1 as a possible D gene (5 bases). The CDR3 is 14 residues long. V shed 5 bases and J shed 11 bases, with 21 bases lying between them. Germline CDR1 reads MNHEY; CDR2 reads SVGAGI. CDR3 sequence reads: CASSPQRGFPRAFF. The CDR3 DNA reads as TGTGCCAGCAGTCCCCAGAGGGGTTTTCCACGGGCTTTCTTT.

This clonotype came up a few times. The chain recombines TRBV11-3 with TRBJ1-4; possibly TRBD1 for D (6 bases). V was cut by 2 bases and J by 2 bases, with 15 bases left in between. The CDR3 is 17 amino acids. In germline, CDR1 is SGHNT, CDR2 YENEEA. The CDR3 nucleotides are TGTGCCAGCAGCTTAACTCGGCAGGGGCCGACTAATGAAAAACTGTTTTTT. It codes for CASSLTRQGPTNEKLFF.

This clonotype occurred a few times. The V gene is TRBV7-9, the J gene TRBJ2-1; 9 nucleotides match TRBD1. The CDR3 totals 15 residues. After removal of 4 bases from V and 6 bases from J, the junction contained 7 bases not matched to a gene. Germline-derived CDR1 and CDR2 are SEHNR and FQNEAQ (reference sequence). CDR3 region: CASSSRDREFNEQFF. The CDR3 nucleotides read TGTGCCAGCAGCTCCCGGGACAGGGAATTCAATGAGCAGTTCTTC.

This clonotype turned up a few times. The chain recombines TRBV20-1 with TRBJ2-1, with 8 bases fitting TRBD1. Germline CDR1 DFQATT, CDR2 SNEGSKA (reference sequence). CDR3 size: 14 residues. Germline trimming cut 0 bases from V and 5 bases from J; bases unmatched to any gene: 3. Here the CDR3 reads CSARDNRGNNEQFF. Written as DNA, the CDR3 is TGCAGTGCTAGAGATAACAGGGGGAACAATGAGCAGTTCTTC.